The rows below give T cell receptor beta chains drawn from one sample of a study of human T cells and chemical hapten exposure. TCRdb called the RACE reads again in MiXCR, with one record for every CDR3 protein. The table records about 360,000 distinct CDR3 sequences, roughly 4.8% of them present only once. The sequencing used whole blood, collected in connection with sensitization to the hapten diphenylcyclopropenone (DPC). The receptor set was obtained from a woman between 45 and 60 years old with alopecia areata. Some clones in this sample may be carry-over from other donors' samples. Both conserved end residues are part of each CDR3. Fields, in order: CDR3 protein, CDR3 DNA, V gene, D gene, J gene, clone size. A D gene is named only where the DNA matches it firmly. Only part of the rows carry a size: once, few, many, or a class if the clone is expanded.

cdr3_aa: CASSQSQKLAWTQYF
cdr3_nt: TGTGCCAGCAGCCAATCCCAAAAGCTAGCTTGGACCCAGTACTTC
v_call: TRBV3-1
d_call: .
j_call: TRBJ2-5
clone_size: few

cdr3_aa: CASSLAGDRTHEQYF
cdr3_nt: TGCGCCAGCAGCTTGGCCGGGGACAGAACCCACGAGCAGTACTTC
v_call: TRBV5-1
d_call: TRBD1
j_call: TRBJ2-7
clone_size: .

cdr3_aa: CSVTSTGMEAFF
cdr3_nt: TGCAGCGTTACTTCGACAGGGATGGAAGCTTTCTTT
v_call: TRBV29-1
d_call: TRBD1
j_call: TRBJ1-1
clone_size: .

cdr3_aa: CASRNSGNEQFF
cdr3_nt: TGTGCCAGCAGAAATAGCGGGAATGAGCAGTTCTTC
v_call: TRBV6-5
d_call: TRBD2
j_call: TRBJ2-1
clone_size: .

cdr3_aa: CASSLPTRPDTQYF
cdr3_nt: TGCGCCAGCAGCCTGCCGACTAGACCAGATACGCAGTATTTT
v_call: TRBV5-1
d_call: .
j_call: TRBJ2-3
clone_size: many

cdr3_aa: CASSLVQGDSKAFF
cdr3_nt: TGCGCCAGCAGCTTGGTTCAGGGGGATTCGAAAGCTTTCTTT
v_call: TRBV5-1
d_call: TRBD1
j_call: TRBJ1-1
clone_size: .

cdr3_aa: CASSPGTRAASTDTQYF
cdr3_nt: TGTGCCAGCAGCCCCGGTACGCGTGCCGCTAGCACAGATACGCAGTATTTT
v_call: TRBV4-2
d_call: .
j_call: TRBJ2-3
clone_size: few

cdr3_aa: CASSLNAPNEQFF
cdr3_nt: TGTGCCAGCAGTTTAAACGCCCCCAATGAGCAGTTCTTC
v_call: TRBV28
d_call: .
j_call: TRBJ2-1
clone_size: few

cdr3_aa: CASSPSLPSHEQYF
cdr3_nt: TGTGCCAGCAGCCCTTCACTTCCCTCCCACGAGCAGTACTTC
v_call: TRBV13
d_call: .
j_call: TRBJ2-7
clone_size: many

cdr3_aa: CATRPGRNGRTADTQYF
cdr3_nt: TGTGCCACCAGGCCTGGTAGGAACGGGAGGACAGCAGATACGCAGTATTTT
v_call: TRBV12-3/TRBV12-4
d_call: .
j_call: TRBJ2-3
clone_size: .

cdr3_aa: CASSLWGSTDTQYF
cdr3_nt: TGTGCCAGCAGCTTGTGGGGTAGCACAGATACGCAGTATTTT
v_call: TRBV5-6
d_call: .
j_call: TRBJ2-3
clone_size: many

cdr3_aa: CASSQDVGNQPQHF
cdr3_nt: TGTGCCAGCAGCCAAGACGTCGGCAATCAGCCCCAGCATTTT
v_call: TRBV3-1
d_call: .
j_call: TRBJ1-5
clone_size: few

cdr3_aa: CSVTSRYTDTQYF
cdr3_nt: TGCAGCGTGACGTCGAGGTACACAGATACGCAGTATTTT
v_call: TRBV29-1
d_call: .
j_call: TRBJ2-3
clone_size: many

cdr3_aa: CASSLALAGQFF
cdr3_nt: TGTGCCAGCAGTTTAGCGTTGGCAGGGCAGTTCTTC
v_call: TRBV12-3/TRBV12-4
d_call: .
j_call: TRBJ2-1
clone_size: many

cdr3_aa: CASSYSIRTMNTEAFF
cdr3_nt: TGTGCCAGCAGTTACTCGATCAGGACCATGAACACTGAAGCTTTCTTT
v_call: TRBV6-5
d_call: .
j_call: TRBJ1-1
clone_size: .

cdr3_aa: CATSEETGRDEQFF
cdr3_nt: TGTGCCACCAGTGAGGAGACAGGGAGGGATGAGCAGTTCTTC
v_call: TRBV24-1
d_call: .
j_call: TRBJ2-1
clone_size: few

cdr3_aa: CASSERDRNSPLHF
cdr3_nt: TGTGCCAGCAGTGAAAGGGACAGAAATTCACCCCTCCACTTT
v_call: TRBV9
d_call: TRBD1
j_call: TRBJ1-6
clone_size: many

cdr3_aa: CASSQKGLHYNEQFF
cdr3_nt: TGTGCCAGCAGTCAAAAGGGACTTCACTACAATGAGCAGTTCTTC
v_call: TRBV27
d_call: .
j_call: TRBJ2-1
clone_size: few

cdr3_aa: CAWSVGIGSGEQYF
cdr3_nt: TGTGCCTGGAGCGTAGGGATAGGGTCTGGGGAGCAGTACTTC
v_call: TRBV30
d_call: .
j_call: TRBJ2-7
clone_size: few

cdr3_aa: CASTWTDTGEQFF
cdr3_nt: TGTGCCAGCACCTGGACGGACACAGGGGAGCAGTTCTTC
v_call: TRBV9
d_call: .
j_call: TRBJ2-1
clone_size: .

cdr3_aa: CASSLVWASGGPPVGSAQYF
cdr3_nt: TGTGCCAGCAGCTTAGTTTGGGCTAGCGGGGGGCCGCCCGTGGGGTCGGCGCAGTATTTT
v_call: TRBV7-8
d_call: TRBD2
j_call: TRBJ2-3
clone_size: few

cdr3_aa: CASSSHQTHTEAFF
cdr3_nt: TGTGCCAGCAGTTCTCATCAGACCCACACTGAAGCTTTCTTT
v_call: TRBV12-3/TRBV12-4
d_call: .
j_call: TRBJ1-1
clone_size: .

cdr3_aa: CASSYTGTTDTQYF
cdr3_nt: TGTGCCAGCAGTTACACGGGGACCACAGATACGCAGTATTTT
v_call: TRBV6-2/TRBV6-3
d_call: .
j_call: TRBJ2-3
clone_size: many

cdr3_aa: CASSPETSGRYEQYF
cdr3_nt: TGTGCCAGCAGTCCTGAGACTAGCGGGCGGTACGAGCAGTACTTC
v_call: TRBV27
d_call: TRBD2
j_call: TRBJ2-7
clone_size: many

cdr3_aa: CASSPGGSQYF
cdr3_nt: TGTGCCAGCAGTCCAGGGGGGTCCCAGTACTTC
v_call: TRBV12-3/TRBV12-4
d_call: .
j_call: TRBJ2-5
clone_size: .

cdr3_aa: CASSFLDRTEAFF
cdr3_nt: TGTGCCAGCAGTTTCCTGGACAGAACCGAAGCTTTCTTT
v_call: TRBV6-2/TRBV6-3
d_call: .
j_call: TRBJ1-1
clone_size: many

cdr3_aa: CASSEGSGWTGELFF
cdr3_nt: TGTGCCAGCAGTGAAGGTTCAGGGTGGACCGGGGAGCTGTTTTTT
v_call: TRBV6-1
d_call: .
j_call: TRBJ2-2
clone_size: few

cdr3_aa: CASGVQGTSEKLFF
cdr3_nt: TGTGCCAGCGGGGTACAGGGTACGTCTGAAAAACTGTTTTTT
v_call: TRBV12-3/TRBV12-4
d_call: .
j_call: TRBJ1-4
clone_size: many

cdr3_aa: CAISGTGTNIDTQYF
cdr3_nt: TGTGCCATCAGTGGGACCGGGACTAACATAGATACGCAGTATTTT
v_call: TRBV10-3
d_call: TRBD2
j_call: TRBJ2-3
clone_size: once

cdr3_aa: CSVDSGQGEAFF
cdr3_nt: TGCAGCGTTGATTCGGGACAGGGTGAAGCTTTCTTT
v_call: TRBV29-1
d_call: TRBD1
j_call: TRBJ1-1
clone_size: many

cdr3_aa: CASSTGLSGKLFF
cdr3_nt: TGTGCCAGCAGTACGGGCCTCTCGGGAAAACTGTTTTTT
v_call: TRBV12-3/TRBV12-4
d_call: .
j_call: TRBJ1-4
clone_size: few

cdr3_aa: CASSVGETGAHTEAFF
cdr3_nt: TGTGCCAGCAGCGTAGGGGAGACAGGGGCACACACTGAAGCTTTCTTT
v_call: TRBV9
d_call: TRBD1
j_call: TRBJ1-1
clone_size: few

cdr3_aa: CASSQDQDTVYGYTF
cdr3_nt: TGCGCCAGCAGCCAAGATCAGGATACGGTCTATGGCTACACCTTC
v_call: TRBV4-1
d_call: .
j_call: TRBJ1-2
clone_size: few

cdr3_aa: CASSPEYRGSTDTQYF
cdr3_nt: TGTGCCAGCTCACCAGAGTACAGGGGGAGCACAGATACGCAGTATTTT
v_call: TRBV18
d_call: TRBD1
j_call: TRBJ2-3
clone_size: few

cdr3_aa: CASSFPWSSGELFF
cdr3_nt: TGTGCCAGCAGCTTCCCTTGGAGTTCCGGGGAGCTGTTTTTT
v_call: TRBV7-2
d_call: .
j_call: TRBJ2-2
clone_size: .

cdr3_aa: CASSVAGMPTDTQYF
cdr3_nt: TGTGCCAGCAGCGTAGCAGGGATGCCCACAGATACGCAGTATTTT
v_call: TRBV9
d_call: .
j_call: TRBJ2-3
clone_size: few

cdr3_aa: CASSWTSGRSGNEQFF
cdr3_nt: TGCGCCAGCAGCTGGACTAGCGGGAGGAGTGGAAATGAGCAGTTCTTC
v_call: TRBV5-1
d_call: TRBD2
j_call: TRBJ2-1
clone_size: few